Listed below are T cell receptor beta chains from one sample, sequenced in a study of early T cells in non-severe SARS-CoV-2 infection. Via MiXCR, TCRdb re-called the 5' RACE reads, giving one row per CDR3 protein. Here the sample spans 77,000 or so distinct CDR3 sequences, 14% being singletons. The sequenced sample was whole blood, obtained at baseline. The receptors were sampled from an adult who was a healthcare worker with PCR-confirmed SARS-CoV-2 infection or an uninfected control (not recorded which). CDR3s include the opening cysteine and the closing phenylalanine or tryptophan.

CDR3aa	v_gene	j_gene	len
CASSPSPPRETQYF	TRBV5-1	TRBJ2-5	14
CSAGDAYEQYF	TRBV29-1	TRBJ2-7	11
CSAFREGAGSEISYNEQFF	TRBV20-1	TRBJ2-1	19
CASSLFPLRDTQYF	TRBV7-2	TRBJ2-3	14
CASSLRTGEADTQYF	TRBV5-1	TRBJ2-3	15
CASSVQAGGVYNEQFF	TRBV7-6	TRBJ2-1	16
CASRLGTGVNTIYF	TRBV6-6	TRBJ1-3	14
CASSRQGGDTEAFF	TRBV2	TRBJ1-1	14
CSAARGPSSTDTQYF	TRBV20-1	TRBJ2-3	15
CASSEATTSGTDTQYF	TRBV2	TRBJ2-3	16
CSARDLLRGAIAGELFF	TRBV20-1	TRBJ2-2	17
CASSFGQGPSYEQYF	TRBV27	TRBJ2-7	15
CASSLLAGGDNEQFF	TRBV11-2	TRBJ2-1	15
CASSTRHLEQYF	TRBV28	TRBJ2-7	12
CASSQLWDSSYEQYF	TRBV3-1	TRBJ2-7	15
CASSSPGTSQTGEQYF	TRBV5-1	TRBJ2-7	16
CASSPDTSSTDTQYF	TRBV18	TRBJ2-3	15
CASSLADRGRGEQYF	TRBV7-8	TRBJ2-7	15
CASRTEAVTSYGYTF	TRBV28	TRBJ1-2	15
CASSLDRGLAANIQYF	TRBV11-2	TRBJ2-4	16
CASSLRQVLGGELFF	TRBV27	TRBJ2-2	15
CASSLEPLGPTTDTQYF	TRBV12-3/TRBV12-4	TRBJ2-3	17
CASSTGSYNSPLHF	TRBV28	TRBJ1-6	14
CASTSGANYEQYF	TRBV6-2/TRBV6-3	TRBJ2-7	13
CASSRLANQETQYF	TRBV28	TRBJ2-5	14
CASTFLEGSYEQYF	TRBV28	TRBJ2-7	14
CATSRGDDQPQHF	TRBV15	TRBJ1-5	13
CAISESMGRQGASEQYF	TRBV10-3	TRBJ2-7	17
CASSSSARDSSPNEQFF	TRBV5-1	TRBJ2-1	17
CASSLRGMDGYTF	TRBV7-2	TRBJ1-2	13
CASSKLEAGELFF	TRBV5-1	TRBJ2-2	13
CASSLMVGTSGETQYF	TRBV5-1	TRBJ2-5	16
CASSQEGQGRGNSPLHF	TRBV28	TRBJ1-6	17
CASSHPAGDNEQFF	TRBV4-1	TRBJ2-1	14
CASSPPDLMSTDTQYF	TRBV28	TRBJ2-3	16
CAIGTGGGETQYF	TRBV10-3	TRBJ2-5	13
CSVTLAERGGQYF	TRBV29-1	TRBJ2-7	13
CSAPISRGNSPLHF	TRBV20-1	TRBJ1-6	14
CASSLVWSDTGELFF	TRBV7-9	TRBJ2-2	15
CSTKTSGVYEQYF	TRBV20-1	TRBJ2-7	13
CASSLGPGQNTEAFF	TRBV5-5	TRBJ1-1	15
CASILPTGLDTQYF	TRBV7-9	TRBJ2-3	14
CASSPTSGSYTGELFF	TRBV7-2	TRBJ2-2	16
CASLPLDPNTEAFF	TRBV6-6	TRBJ1-1	14
CASSSRFWETQYF	TRBV7-2	TRBJ2-5	13
CAWSAGPREAFF	TRBV30	TRBJ1-1	12
CASSLARGSQPQHF	TRBV27	TRBJ1-5	14
CASQQGWNEQFF	TRBV28	TRBJ2-1	12
CASSQDGPVLRHTGELFF	TRBV14	TRBJ2-2	18
CASSQKGTVLGQFF	TRBV3-1	TRBJ2-1	14
CASSPAGGGGELFF	TRBV7-9	TRBJ2-2	14
CSARGTSGFMGGDTQYF	TRBV20-1	TRBJ2-3	17
CASSIGDRGLNEQFF	TRBV19	TRBJ2-1	15
CATSDRGTGPQETQYF	TRBV24-1	TRBJ2-5	16